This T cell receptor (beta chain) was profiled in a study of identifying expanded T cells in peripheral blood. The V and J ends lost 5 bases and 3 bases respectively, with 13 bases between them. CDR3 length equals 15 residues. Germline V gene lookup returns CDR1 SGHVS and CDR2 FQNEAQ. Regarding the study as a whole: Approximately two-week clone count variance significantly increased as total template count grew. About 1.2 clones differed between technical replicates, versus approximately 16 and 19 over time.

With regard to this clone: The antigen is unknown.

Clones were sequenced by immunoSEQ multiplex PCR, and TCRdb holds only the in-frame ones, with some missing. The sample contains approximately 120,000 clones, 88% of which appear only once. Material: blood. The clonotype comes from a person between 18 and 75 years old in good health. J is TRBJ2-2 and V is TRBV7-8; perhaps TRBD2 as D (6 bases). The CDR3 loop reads CASSPQGGDTGELFF. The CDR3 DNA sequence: TGTGCCAGCAGCCCGCAGGGAGGAGACACCGGGGAGCTGTTTTTT.